These T cell receptor beta chains were read from a single sample in a study of cytomegalovirus exposure and HLA in healthy donors. The repertoire was sequenced with immunoSEQ multiplex PCR; TCRdb's copy has only in-frame clones and lacks some. Of approximately 200,000 clones in the sample, around 85% were seen once. Sequenced input: PBMCs. The receptors shown here come from a woman aged 45 to 65 in good health and CMV-seronegative. Each CDR3 is given without its conserved first and last residue. Clone size, where shown, is once, few, many, or a class for clones that have expanded.

V gene	clone size	CDR3 protein
TRBV7-2	-	ASSGLAGWNIQY
TRBV28	-	ASSYQGTGSLGEQY
TRBV5-5	-	ASSSEWGNTIY
TRBV27	-	ASSFSRGPEAF
TRBV9	-	ASSATGLAYEQY
TRBV6-5	-	ASKGGSNQPQH
TRBV6-5	-	ASSYSTGKWETQY
TRBV19	-	ASSDRGRKLF
TRBV28	-	AAGRSGNQPQH
TRBV7-2	-	ASSSDRGLAKNIQY
TRBV15	-	ATAAGQGTSEQY
TRBV5-4	-	ASTQDRGSNEQF
TRBV28	-	ASRPWGQNTEAF
TRBV9	-	ASSVRDRGLDTEAF
TRBV27	-	ARTRSGRAPPYEQY
TRBV5-1	-	ASSYGRGTAYEQY
TRBV11-3	-	ASSLDEISNEQF
TRBV7-2	-	ASSFMGGDYEQY
TRBV5-8	once	ASSLGLAGVYEQY
TRBV30	-	AWSVRTLQFSGYT
TRBV28	-	ASNPQGLRRQPQH
TRBV10-3	-	AISAGRDGTEAF
TRBV9	few	ASSVELAGVEQY
TRBV27	-	ASYPLRTSGSHEQY
TRBV29-1	-	SVADYEQY
TRBV6-6	-	ASSYWGGETQY
TRBV7-9	-	ASSLGPRHRETQY
TRBV4-2	-	ASSPGGLAGAGEQF
TRBV9	-	ASSRGGGAYNEQF
TRBV7-2	-	ASSLTSGSYTGELF
TRBV28	-	ASSPHTGGIGNTIY
TRBV6-1	once	ASSVRVTGTEAF
TRBV28	-	ASFKAPGGGELF
TRBV19	once	ASSGRVYNEQF
TRBV25-1	-	ASSVRAYNEQF
TRBV13	few	ASSSGGETQY
TRBV28	-	ASSQDRGVAETQY
TRBV4-1	-	ASSQRLAGITGELF
TRBV11-2	-	ASSARTSGRGGEQF
TRBV27	-	ASSLAASYEQY
TRBV9	-	ASSVGRGSEQF
TRBV7-9	-	ASSTTGNSGANVLT
TRBV27	-	ASGLQGQNTEAF
TRBV11-2	-	ASSVEGRGETQY
TRBV27	-	ASSLTHRDWYYEQY
TRBV30	-	AWSWQGARNEQF
TRBV7-3	-	ASSLNRRAGVGGELF